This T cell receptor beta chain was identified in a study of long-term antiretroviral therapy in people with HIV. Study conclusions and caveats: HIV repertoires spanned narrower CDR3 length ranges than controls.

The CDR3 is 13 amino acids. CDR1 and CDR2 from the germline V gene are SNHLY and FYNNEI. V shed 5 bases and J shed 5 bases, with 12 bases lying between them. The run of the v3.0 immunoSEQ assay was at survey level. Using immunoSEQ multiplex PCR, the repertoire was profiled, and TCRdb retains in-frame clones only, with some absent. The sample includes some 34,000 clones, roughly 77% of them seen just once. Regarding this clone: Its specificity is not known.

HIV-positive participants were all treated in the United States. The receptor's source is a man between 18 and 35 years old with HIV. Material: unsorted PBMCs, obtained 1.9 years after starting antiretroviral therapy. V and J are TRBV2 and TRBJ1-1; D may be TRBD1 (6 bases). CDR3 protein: CASSRGGWTEAFF. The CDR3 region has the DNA TGTGCCAGCAGTAGGGGGGGTTGGACTGAAGCTTTCTTT.